These 24 T cell receptor beta chains were all obtained from the same sample, sequenced in a study of blood T cell repertoires in COVID-19. The method was immunoSEQ multiplex PCR; TCRdb's version includes in-frame clones alone and lacks a portion of them. The sample holds approximately 380,000 clones, more than 85% seen once. Specimen: PBMCs or T cells enriched from blood (not recorded which). These receptors all come from a woman aged 35 to 49 who had been exposed to COVID-19.

V gene TRBV7-9 combines with J gene TRBJ2-7; no firm D call. Trimming cost V 6 bases and J 1 base, with 10 bases left between them. CDR3 length: 13 residues. Germline V gene sequence: CDR1 SEHNR, CDR2 FQNEAQ (reference sequence). CDR3 sequence reads: CASSRDMSYEQYF. The CDR3 nucleotides read TGTGCCAGCAGTAGAGACATGTCCTACGAGCAGTACTTC. Drawing the rest from reference TRBV7-9 and TRBJ2-7, the complete variable domain is DTGVSQNPRHKITKRGQNVTFRCDPISEHNRLYWYRQTLGQGPEFLTYFQNEAQLEKSRLLSDRFSAERPKGSFSTLEIQRTEQGDSAMYLCASSRDMSYEQYFGPGTRLTVT.

The V call is TRBV6-5, the J call TRBJ2-1; 7 bases agree with TRBD1. Losses at the gene ends were 4 bases for V and 3 bases for J; bases not matched to a gene: 6. The CDR3 length is 15 residues. From germline, CDR1 is MNHEY and CDR2 SVGAGI. The CDR3, as DNA: TGTGCCAGCAGTTCACCCGGGACAGACTACAATGAGCAGTTCTTC. Encoded protein: CASSSPGTDYNEQFF.

This clone was detected only once. The V call is TRBV6-2 or TRBV6-3, the J call TRBJ2-4; 7 nucleotides line up with TRBD1. Germline V gives CDR1 MNHEY, CDR2 SVGEGT. The CDR3 spans 14 residues. The junction had 5 bases not matched to a gene; V was cut back by 4 bases and J by 5 bases. Here the CDR3 DNA reads TGTGCCAGCAGTTTCCGACAGGGACAAAACATTCAGTACTTC. This codes for CASSFRQGQNIQYF.

The chain is built from TRBV14 and TRBJ1-2; D remains ambiguous. The CDR3 is made up of 12 amino acids. V lost 1 base and J 8 bases, leaving 8 bases between the germline ends. CDR1 is SGHDN, CDR2 FVKESK, per germline. The CDR3 DNA is TGTGCCAGCAGCCAAGGACTGAGGGGCTACACCTTC. It codes for CASSQGLRGYTF.

J is TRBJ2-7 and V is TRBV9; a weak D match, TRBD2 (6 bases). The V end lost 2 bases, the J end lost 2 bases, and 11 bases lay between the germline ends. Germline values: CDR1 SGDLS, CDR2 YYNGEE. This CDR3 has 14 residues. The CDR3 nucleotides are TGTGCCAGCAGCGTGTACGGGAGCGCCTACGAGCAGTACTTC. This encodes CASSVYGSAYEQYF.

The chain couples TRBV19 to TRBJ2-3; 8 bases agree with TRBD2. The length of the CDR3 is 15 residues. V shed 4 bases and J 0 bases; nucleotides not matched to a gene: 3. Germline V gene sequence: CDR1 LNHDA, CDR2 SQIVND (reference sequence). The CDR3 loop reads CASSSGGPSTDTQYF. In nucleotides, the CDR3 is TGTGCCAGTAGTAGCGGGGGGCCTAGCACAGATACGCAGTATTTT.

As concerns this clone: Other DNA sequences within the sample encode an identical CDR3. The CDR3 sequence: CASSLGLAGDTQYF. Here the CDR3 DNA reads TGTGCCAGCAGCCTCGGACTAGCGGGGGATACGCAGTATTTT. The chain carries TRBV7-3 and TRBJ2-3, with 12 bases fitting TRBD2. Germline values: CDR1 SGHTA, CDR2 FQGTGA. J was trimmed by 6 bases and V by 5 bases; bases with no gene match: 3. This CDR3 region has 14 residues.

This chain links TRBV28 with TRBJ1-2; 8 nucleotides line up with TRBD1. V shed 1 base and J 8 bases; nucleotides not matched to a gene: 12. Per the germline V gene, CDR1 is MDHEN and CDR2 is SYDVKM. The CDR3 runs 16 residues. The CDR3 loop reads CASSLSPNGQGDGYTF. CDR3 nucleotides: TGTGCCAGCAGTTTATCTCCCAATGGACAGGGCGACGGCTACACCTTC.

This rearrangement joins TRBV13 to TRBJ2-4; TRBD2 agrees at 8 bases. Germline loops: CDR1 PRHDT, CDR2 FYEKMQ (reference sequence). There are 15 residues in the CDR3. Losses at the gene ends were 1 base for V and 3 bases for J; bases not matched to a gene: 2. As DNA, the CDR3 is TGTGCCAGCAGCTTAGTCGGGGGGGTCAAAAACATTCAGTACTTC. Protein sequence: CASSLVGGVKNIQYF.

This clone was found once. This chain connects TRBV6-4 to TRBJ1-1, with D unclear. Germline assignment: CDR1 MRHNA and CDR2 SNTAGT. This CDR3 is 13 amino acids long. The V end lost 11 bases, the J end lost 4 bases, and 17 bases lay between the germline ends. In DNA, the CDR3 is TGTGCCCGCTTTGTCGGGATGGCCACTGAAGCTTTCTTT. This codes for CARFVGMATEAFF.

This clone appeared once. This chain joins TRBV19 and TRBJ1-1; D uncertain. The CDR3 loop spans 12 amino acids. V was shortened by 9 bases and J by 4 bases, with 12 bases between the two germline ends. CDR1 is LNHDA, CDR2 SQIVND, per germline (reference sequence). CDR3 sequence reads: CASRGGSTEAFF. As DNA, the CDR3 is TGTGCCAGCAGAGGAGGGAGCACTGAAGCTTTCTTT.

The chain employs TRBV6-5 and TRBJ2-7; D uncertain. This CDR3 comprises 12 residues. Trimming removed 5 bases at V and 8 bases at J, with 13 bases between. Looked up from germline, CDR1 is MNHEY and CDR2 is SVGAGI. This CDR3 reads CASSSTGYQQYF. The CDR3 region has the DNA TGTGCCAGCAGTAGCACCGGGTATCAGCAGTACTTC.

The chain employs TRBV5-1 and TRBJ2-5; 9 bases fit TRBD2. This CDR3 contains 17 residues. Losses at the gene ends were 3 bases for V and 5 bases for J; bases not matched to a gene: 14. The germline gives CDR1 SGHRS, CDR2 YFSETQ. The CDR3 region is CASSWARGAGGFETQYF. The CDR3 nucleotides read TGCGCCAGCAGCTGGGCTCGTGGAGCGGGGGGTTTTGAGACCCAGTACTTC.

The chain is built from TRBV4-1 and TRBJ1-1; 8 bases are shared with TRBD1. Unmatched junction bases numbered 11, after V lost 4 bases and J lost 1 base. The CDR3 is 17 amino acids. In germline, CDR1 is MGHRA, CDR2 YSYEKL. This chain's CDR3 is CASSRIITTGENTEAFF. CDR3 coding DNA: TGCGCCAGCAGCCGCATAATTACGACAGGGGAGAACACTGAAGCTTTCTTT.

This rearrangement joins TRBV19 to TRBJ1-1; the match to TRBD1 covers 8 bases. From germline, CDR1 is LNHDA and CDR2 SQIVND (reference sequence). The CDR3 loop spans 14 amino acids. J gave up 4 bases and V 6 bases, and 7 bases lay outside the gene matches. The CDR3 bases are TGTGCCAGTAGAGCAGGGGGCACGGGCACTGAAGCTTTCTTT. Amino acid sequence: CASRAGGTGTEAFF. The whole variable domain, filled in from reference TRBV19 and TRBJ1-1, reads DGGITQSPKYLFRKEGQNVTLSCEQNLNHDAMYWYRQDPGQGLRLIYYSQIVNDFQKGDIAEGYSVSREKKESFPLTVTSAQKNPTAFYLCASRAGGTGTEAFFGQGTRLTVV.

The rearrangement uses TRBV5-1 and TRBJ1-1; D unclear. CDR1 and CDR2 (germline): SGHRS, YFSETQ. V lost 1 base to trimming and J lost 1 base, with 11 bases between them. There are 15 residues in the CDR3. CDR3 DNA: TGCGCCAGCAGCTTGTTTACCCCAGAGAACACTGAAGCTTTCTTT. Protein product: CASSLFTPENTEAFF.

The CDR3 reads CASRGGQAHNSPLHF. DNA of the CDR3: TGTGCCAGTAGGGGAGGGCAGGCACATAATTCACCCCTCCACTTT. This rearrangement joins TRBV19 to TRBJ1-6; D remains unclear. The CDR3 runs 15 residues. Germline lookup yields CDR1 LNHDA and CDR2 SQIVND (reference sequence). V lost 6 bases and J 5 bases, leaving 14 bases between the germline ends.

The V call is TRBV30, the J call TRBJ1-4; D perhaps matches TRBD1 (5 bases). Germline lookup yields CDR1 GTSNPN and CDR2 SVGIG (reference sequence). The V end lost 3 bases, the J end lost 3 bases, and 11 bases lay between the germline ends. The length of the CDR3 is 14 residues. DNA of the CDR3: TGTGCCTGGAGAGTGGGGCAGCCTAATGAAAAACTGTTTTTT. It specifies CAWRVGQPNEKLFF.

The chain joins TRBV11-1 to TRBJ2-3; D is possibly TRBD2 (6 bases). The CDR3 sequence is 15 residues long. Germline CDR1 reads SGHAT; CDR2 reads FQDESV (reference sequence). V was cut by 5 bases and J by 4 bases, with 16 bases left in between. CDR3 in DNA: TGTGCCAGCAGCGCGGGACTCAGTGGGGCAGATACGCAGTATTTT. Protein: CASSAGLSGADTQYF.

As to this clone: The junction differs from germline at one of its ends, possibly a read error. V and J are TRBV30 and TRBJ1-2; D remains ambiguous. Germline assignment: CDR1 GTSNPN and CDR2 SVGIG (reference sequence). The length of the CDR3 is 10 residues. The CDR3: CAWQRLVGSF. The CDR3 region has the DNA TGTGCCTGGCAGAGACTAGTCGGTTCCTTC.

This chain connects TRBV6-5 to TRBJ2-3; maybe TRBD1 (5 bases). This CDR3 region has 13 residues. Germline assignment: CDR1 MNHEY and CDR2 SVGAGI. V lost 5 bases to trimming and J lost 6 bases, with 12 bases between them. Here the CDR3 reads CASSLRGGDTQYF. The CDR3 region has the DNA TGTGCCAGCAGTCTAAGGGGCGGCGATACGCAGTATTTT.

This clone showed up just once. This chain uses TRBV12-3 or TRBV12-4 with TRBJ1-2; tentative D call: TRBD1 (6 bases). Between the trimmed V and J ends, which lost 1 base and 3 bases, there was a span of 6 bases. CDR3 length: 13 residues. Here the CDR3 DNA reads TGTGCCAGCAGTTTAGACAGGGACTATGGCTACACCTTC. Translation gives CASSLDRDYGYTF.

The V gene is TRBV9, the J gene TRBJ1-1; the match to TRBD1 covers 10 bases. The germline V gene has CDR1 SGDLS and CDR2 YYNGEE. The CDR3 has 15 residues. V was clipped by 4 bases and J by 5 bases; unmatched bases: 8. The CDR3 loop reads CASSPRDRGGTEAFF. DNA for the CDR3: TGTGCCAGCAGCCCCCGGGACAGGGGAGGGACTGAAGCTTTCTTT.

The chain links TRBV29-1 to TRBJ2-2, with unresolved D. Trimming took 3 bases from V and 2 from J, leaving 13 bases between them. Germline values: CDR1 SQVTM, CDR2 ANQGSEA. This CDR3 is 15 amino acids long. CDR3 DNA sequence: TGCAGCGTTGATACCGCAGCGCCTAACACCGGGGAGCTGTTTTTT. This sequence encodes CSVDTAAPNTGELFF.